This T cell receptor beta chain originates from a study of shared clonotypes between healthy human individuals. Turning to the study itself: Participating donors consisted of two women and a few men aged 18 to 49.

Selected positively for CCR7 and CD45RO-negative, naive CD8 cells excluded terminally differentiated effector memory CD45RA+ cells. Genomic DNA of each subset was evenly split across several immunoSEQ plates. Libraries were prepared by immunoSEQ multiplex PCR; TCRdb keeps only in-frame clonotypes and omits some of them. The data show around 2,000,000 clones, with over 85% seen just once and 0.9% to 1.5% held by the top ten. The CDR3 consists of 14 residues. Germline V gives CDR1 SGHVS, CDR2 FQNEAQ. V gave up 5 bases and J gave up 0 bases, with 11 bases separating them. This sequence originates from a man younger than 30 in good health. Sequencing was done on a sample of naive CD8+ T cells sorted from blood. This rearrangement joins TRBV7-8 to TRBJ2-7; no definite D call. The CDR3 is CASSPDETSYEQYF. The CDR3 DNA reads TGTGCCAGCAGCCCGGACGAAACCTCCTACGAGCAGTACTTC.